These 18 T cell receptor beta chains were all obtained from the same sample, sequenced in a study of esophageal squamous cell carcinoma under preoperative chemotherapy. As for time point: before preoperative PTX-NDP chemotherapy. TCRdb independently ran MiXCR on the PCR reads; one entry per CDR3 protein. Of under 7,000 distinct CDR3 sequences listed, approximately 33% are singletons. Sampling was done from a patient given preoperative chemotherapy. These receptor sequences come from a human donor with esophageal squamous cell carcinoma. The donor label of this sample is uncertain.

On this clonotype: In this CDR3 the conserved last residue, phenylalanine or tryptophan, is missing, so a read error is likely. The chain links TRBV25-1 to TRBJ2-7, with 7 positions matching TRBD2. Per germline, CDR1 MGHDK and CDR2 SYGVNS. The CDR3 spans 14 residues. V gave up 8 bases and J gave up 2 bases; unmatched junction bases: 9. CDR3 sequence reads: CASGRGSVAYEQYG. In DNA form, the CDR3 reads TGTGCCAGCGGCCGCGGGAGCGTCGCCTACGAGCAGTACGGC.

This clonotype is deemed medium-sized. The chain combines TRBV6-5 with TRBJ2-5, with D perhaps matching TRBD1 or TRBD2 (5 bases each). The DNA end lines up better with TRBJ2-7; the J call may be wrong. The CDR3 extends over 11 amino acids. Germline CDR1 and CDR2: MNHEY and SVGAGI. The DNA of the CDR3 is TGTGCCAGCCGGGACGGAGACGAGCAGTACTTC. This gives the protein CASRDGDEQYF.

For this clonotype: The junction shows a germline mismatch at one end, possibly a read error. For the CDR3, the DNA is TGTGGCAGCAATCGGGACGGTCAAGCCTACGAGCAGGTCTTC. As protein: CGSNRDGQAYEQVF. This chain joins TRBV7-2 and TRBJ2-3; D could derive from TRBD1 or TRBD2 (5 bases each). The germline V gene encodes CDR1 SGHTA and CDR2 FQGNSA. CDR3 length: 14 residues. The full variable domain, rest sourced from reference TRBV7-2 and TRBJ2-3, is GAGVSQSPSNKVTEKGKDVELRCDPISGHTALYWYRQSLGQGLEFLIYFQGNSAPDKSGLPSDRFSAERTGGSVSTLTIQRTQQEDSAVYLCGSNRDGQAYEQVFGPGTRLTVL.

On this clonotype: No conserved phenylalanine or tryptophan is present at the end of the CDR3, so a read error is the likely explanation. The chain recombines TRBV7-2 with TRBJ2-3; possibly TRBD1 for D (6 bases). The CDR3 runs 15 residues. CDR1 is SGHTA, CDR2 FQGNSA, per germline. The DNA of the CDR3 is TGTGCCAGCAGCTCTCGAGGACAGAGCAGAGATACGCAGTATTGT. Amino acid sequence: CASSSRGQSRDTQYC.

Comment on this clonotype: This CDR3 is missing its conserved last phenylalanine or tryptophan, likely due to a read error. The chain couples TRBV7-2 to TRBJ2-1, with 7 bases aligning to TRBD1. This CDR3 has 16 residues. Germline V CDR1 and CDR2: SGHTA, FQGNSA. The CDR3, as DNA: TGTGCCGGCAGCCGAGGGCACAGGGGAAGTGGAGACATTCAGTTCTGC. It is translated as CAGSRGHRGSGDIQFC.

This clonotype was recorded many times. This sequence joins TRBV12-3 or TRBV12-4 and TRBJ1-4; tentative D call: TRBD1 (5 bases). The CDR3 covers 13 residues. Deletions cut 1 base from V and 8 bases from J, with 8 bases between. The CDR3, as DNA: TGTGCCAGCAGTTTAGTCAGGGACGAAAAACTGTTTTTT. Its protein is CASSLVRDEKLFF.

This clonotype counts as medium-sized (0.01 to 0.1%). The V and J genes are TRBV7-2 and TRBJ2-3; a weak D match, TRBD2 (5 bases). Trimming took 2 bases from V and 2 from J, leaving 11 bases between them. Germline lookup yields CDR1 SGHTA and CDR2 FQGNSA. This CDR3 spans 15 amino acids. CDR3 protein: CASSLPRTHTDTQYF. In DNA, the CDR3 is TGTGCCAGCAGCTTACCGCGGACTCACACAGATACGCAGTATTTT.

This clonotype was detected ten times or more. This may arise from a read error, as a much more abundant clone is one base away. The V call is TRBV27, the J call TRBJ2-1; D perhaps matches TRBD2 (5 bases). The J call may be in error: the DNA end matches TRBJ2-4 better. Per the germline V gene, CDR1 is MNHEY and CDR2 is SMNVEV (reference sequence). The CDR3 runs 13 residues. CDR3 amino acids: CASSFPMAGLQYF. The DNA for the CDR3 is TGTGCCAGCAGTTTTCCCATGGCGGGCCTTCAGTACTTC.

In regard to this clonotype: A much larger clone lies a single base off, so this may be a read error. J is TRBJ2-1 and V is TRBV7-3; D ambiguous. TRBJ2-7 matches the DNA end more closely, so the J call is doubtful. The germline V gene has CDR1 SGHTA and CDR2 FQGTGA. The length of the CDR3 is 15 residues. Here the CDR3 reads CASSLDETSYNEQYF. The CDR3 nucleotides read TGTGCCAGCAGCTTGGATGAGACCTCCTACAATGAGCAGTACTTC.

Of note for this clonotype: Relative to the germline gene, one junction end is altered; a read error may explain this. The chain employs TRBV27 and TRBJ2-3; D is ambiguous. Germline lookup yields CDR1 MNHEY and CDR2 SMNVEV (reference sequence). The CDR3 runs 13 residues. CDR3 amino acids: CASSLASPDTECF. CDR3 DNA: TGTGCCAGCAGTTTAGCCTCTCCCGATACGGAGTGTTTT.

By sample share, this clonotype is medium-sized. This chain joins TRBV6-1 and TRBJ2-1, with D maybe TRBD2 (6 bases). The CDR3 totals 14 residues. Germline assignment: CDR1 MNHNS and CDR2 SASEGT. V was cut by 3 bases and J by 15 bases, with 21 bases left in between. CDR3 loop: CASSDGYGAGGSFF. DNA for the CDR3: TGTGCCAGCAGTGACGGCTACGGGGCAGGAGGGTCGTTCTTC.

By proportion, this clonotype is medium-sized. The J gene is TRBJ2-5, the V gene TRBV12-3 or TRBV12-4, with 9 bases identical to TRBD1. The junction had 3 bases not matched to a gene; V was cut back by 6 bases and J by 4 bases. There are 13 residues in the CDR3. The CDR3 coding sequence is TGTGCCAGCAGCCAGGACAGGGGAGAGACCCAGTACTTC. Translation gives CASSQDRGETQYF.

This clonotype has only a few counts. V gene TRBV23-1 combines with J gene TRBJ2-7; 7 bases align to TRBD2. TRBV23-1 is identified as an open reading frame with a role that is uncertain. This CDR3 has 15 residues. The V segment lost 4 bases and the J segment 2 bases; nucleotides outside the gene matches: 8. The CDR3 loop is CASSPRTSVAYEQYF. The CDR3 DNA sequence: TGCGCCAGCAGTCCGAGGACTAGTGTTGCCTACGAGCAGTACTTC.

The CDR3 here is CASSEVGEWENLLHEQYF. Here the CDR3 DNA reads TGTGCCAGCAGTGAAGTAGGAGAGTGGGAGAACCTCCTACACGAGCAGTACTTC. The chain joins TRBV6-1 to TRBJ2-7; tentatively, D is TRBD2 (5 bases). Trimming removed 1 base at V and 5 bases at J, with 24 bases between. The CDR3 length is 18 residues. CDR1 is MNHNS and CDR2 is SASEGT in the germline V gene.

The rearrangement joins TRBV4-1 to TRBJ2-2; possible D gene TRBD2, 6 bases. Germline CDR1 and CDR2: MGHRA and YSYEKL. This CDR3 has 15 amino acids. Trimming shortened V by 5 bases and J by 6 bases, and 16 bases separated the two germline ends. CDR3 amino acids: CASSSLGGGAGELFF. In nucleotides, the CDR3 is TGCGCCAGCAGCTCCCTCGGGGGTGGGGCCGGGGAGCTGTTTTTT.

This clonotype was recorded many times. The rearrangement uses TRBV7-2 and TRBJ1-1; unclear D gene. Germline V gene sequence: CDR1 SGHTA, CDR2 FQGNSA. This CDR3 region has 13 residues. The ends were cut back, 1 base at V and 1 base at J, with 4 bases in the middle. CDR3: CASSLEGNTEAFF. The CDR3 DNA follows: TGTGCCAGCAGCTTAGAAGGGAACACTGAAGCTTTCTTT.

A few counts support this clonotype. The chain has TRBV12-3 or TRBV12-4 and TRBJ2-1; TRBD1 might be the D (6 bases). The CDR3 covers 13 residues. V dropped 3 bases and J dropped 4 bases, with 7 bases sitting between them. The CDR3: CASSFGQYNEQFF. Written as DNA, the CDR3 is TGTGCCAGCAGTTTCGGACAGTACAATGAGCAGTTCTTC.

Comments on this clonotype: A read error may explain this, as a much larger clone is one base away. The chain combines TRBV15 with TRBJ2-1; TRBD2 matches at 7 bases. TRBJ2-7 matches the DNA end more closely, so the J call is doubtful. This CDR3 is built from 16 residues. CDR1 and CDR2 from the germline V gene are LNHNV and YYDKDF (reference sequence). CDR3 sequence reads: CATSRDRREGFYEQYF. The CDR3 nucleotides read TGTGCCACCAGCAGAGATCGGAGGGAGGGATTCTACGAGCAGTACTTC.